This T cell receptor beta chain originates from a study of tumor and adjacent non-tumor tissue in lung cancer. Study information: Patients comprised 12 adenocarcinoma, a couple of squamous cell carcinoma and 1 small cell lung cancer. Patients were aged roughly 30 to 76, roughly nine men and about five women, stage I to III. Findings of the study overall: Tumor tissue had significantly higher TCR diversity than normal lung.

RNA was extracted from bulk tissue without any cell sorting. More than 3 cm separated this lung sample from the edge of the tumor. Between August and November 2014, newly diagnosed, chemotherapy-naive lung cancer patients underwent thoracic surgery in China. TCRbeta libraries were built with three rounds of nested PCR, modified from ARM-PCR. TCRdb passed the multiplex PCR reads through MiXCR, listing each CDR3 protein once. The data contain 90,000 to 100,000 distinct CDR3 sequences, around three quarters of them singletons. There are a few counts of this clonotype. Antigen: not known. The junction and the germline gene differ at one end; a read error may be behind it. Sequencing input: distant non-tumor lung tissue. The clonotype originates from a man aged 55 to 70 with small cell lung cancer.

The DNA of the CDR3 is TGTGCCAGCAGCTTAGAGACAGGGTTGGTTCAGCAGTCCTTC. Its translation is CASSLETGLVQQSF. The chain combines TRBV11-2 with TRBJ2-1, with 7 bases lining up with TRBD1. CDR3 length: 14 amino acids. Germline values: CDR1 SGHAT, CDR2 FQNNGV.